This TCR beta chain was identified during a study of spatial heterogeneity in lung cancer. Many counts were recorded for this clonotype. The V and J ends lost 8 bases and 7 bases respectively, with 20 bases between them. The CDR3 covers 15 residues. Time point in this sample: sample taken at primary tumor resection. Researchers sequenced whole RNA taken from tumor, nontumor lung or frozen PBMC without sorting. TCR cDNA molecules each carried a unique molecular identifier. TCRdb re-derived calls from the 5' RACE reads in MiXCR, one entry per CDR3 protein. The sample lists around 23,000 distinct CDR3 sequences, 3.5% to 5.5% seen once, with roughly 36% in the top ten.

This chain links TRBV12-3 or TRBV12-4 with TRBJ2-2; a possible D gene is TRBD1 (5 bases). This clonotype was obtained from a male donor with early-stage non-small cell lung cancer. The material sequenced was PBMCs, taken at surgery. DNA of the CDR3: TGTGCCAGCGGATTGACAGATCTTCCCATCGGGGAGCTGTTTTTT. Translated: CASGLTDLPIGELFF.